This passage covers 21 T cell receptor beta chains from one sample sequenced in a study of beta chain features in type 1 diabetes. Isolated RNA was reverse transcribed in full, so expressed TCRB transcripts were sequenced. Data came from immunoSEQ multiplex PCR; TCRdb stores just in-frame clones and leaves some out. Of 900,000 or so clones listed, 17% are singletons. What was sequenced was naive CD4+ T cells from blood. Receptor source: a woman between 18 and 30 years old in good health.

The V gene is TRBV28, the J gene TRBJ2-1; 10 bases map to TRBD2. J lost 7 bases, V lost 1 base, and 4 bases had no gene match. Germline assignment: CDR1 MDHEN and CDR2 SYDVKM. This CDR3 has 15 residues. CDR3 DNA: TGTGCCAGCAGTTTATTCGGACTAGCGGCGAATGAGCAGTTCTTC. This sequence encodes CASSLFGLAANEQFF.

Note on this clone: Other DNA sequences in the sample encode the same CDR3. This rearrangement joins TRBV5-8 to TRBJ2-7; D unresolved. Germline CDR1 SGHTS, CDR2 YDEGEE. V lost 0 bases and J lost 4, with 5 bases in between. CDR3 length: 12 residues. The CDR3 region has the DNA TGTGCCAGCAGCTTGGTCAGGTACGAGCAGTACTTC. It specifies CASSLVRYEQYF.

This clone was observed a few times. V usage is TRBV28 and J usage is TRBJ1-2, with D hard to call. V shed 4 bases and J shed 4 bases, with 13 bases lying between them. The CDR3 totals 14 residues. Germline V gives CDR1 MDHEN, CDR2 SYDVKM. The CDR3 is CASSYGRRRYGYTF. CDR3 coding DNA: TGTGCCAGCAGTTATGGGAGACGGCGCTATGGCTACACCTTC.

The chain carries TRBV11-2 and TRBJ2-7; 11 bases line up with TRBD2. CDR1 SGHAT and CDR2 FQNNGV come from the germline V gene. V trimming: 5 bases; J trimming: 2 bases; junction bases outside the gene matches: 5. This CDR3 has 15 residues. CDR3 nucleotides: TGTGCCAGCAGCAGTAGCGGGAGGGCTGCCTACGAGCAGTACTTC. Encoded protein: CASSSSGRAAYEQYF.

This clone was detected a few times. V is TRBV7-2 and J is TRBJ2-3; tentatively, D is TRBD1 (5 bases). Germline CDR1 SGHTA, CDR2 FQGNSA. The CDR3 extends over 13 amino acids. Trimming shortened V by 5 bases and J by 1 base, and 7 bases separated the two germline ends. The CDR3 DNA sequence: TGTGCCAGCAGCCCACAGGGCACAGATACGCAGTATTTT. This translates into CASSPQGTDTQYF.

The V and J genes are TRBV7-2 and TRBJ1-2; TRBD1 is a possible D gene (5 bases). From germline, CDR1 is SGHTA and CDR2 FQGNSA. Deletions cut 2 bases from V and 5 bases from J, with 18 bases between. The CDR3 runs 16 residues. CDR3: CASSLYLGQPGYGYTF. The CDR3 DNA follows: TGTGCCAGCAGCTTATATCTGGGCCAACCAGGGTATGGCTACACCTTC.

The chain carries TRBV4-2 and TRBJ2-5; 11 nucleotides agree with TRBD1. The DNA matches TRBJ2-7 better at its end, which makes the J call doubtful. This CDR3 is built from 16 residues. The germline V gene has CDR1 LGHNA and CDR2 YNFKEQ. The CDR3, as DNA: TGTGCCAGCAGCCAAGCCCGAGGACAGGGGGCTTACGAGCAGTACTTC. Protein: CASSQARGQGAYEQYF.

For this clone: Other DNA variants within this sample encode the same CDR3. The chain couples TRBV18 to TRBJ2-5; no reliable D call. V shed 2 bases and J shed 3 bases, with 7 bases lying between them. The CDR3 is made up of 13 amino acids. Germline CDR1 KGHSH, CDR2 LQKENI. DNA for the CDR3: TGTGCCAGCTCACCAAGGCTGGAAGAGACCCAGTACTTC. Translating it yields CASSPRLEETQYF.

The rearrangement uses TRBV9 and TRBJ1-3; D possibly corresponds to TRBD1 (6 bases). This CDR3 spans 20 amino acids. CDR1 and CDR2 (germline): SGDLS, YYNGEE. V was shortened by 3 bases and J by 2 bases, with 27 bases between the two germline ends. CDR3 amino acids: CASSALIPGQRLEAGNTIYF. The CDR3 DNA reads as TGTGCCAGCAGCGCGCTGATCCCGGGACAACGCCTGGAGGCTGGAAACACCATATATTTT.

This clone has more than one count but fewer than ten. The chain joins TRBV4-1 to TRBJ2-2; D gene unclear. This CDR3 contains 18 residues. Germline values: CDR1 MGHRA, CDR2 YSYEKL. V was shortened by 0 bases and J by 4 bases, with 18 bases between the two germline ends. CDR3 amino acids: CASSQDTLVELGTGELFF. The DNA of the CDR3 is TGCGCCAGCAGCCAAGATACGTTGGTGGAGTTGGGCACCGGGGAGCTGTTTTTT.

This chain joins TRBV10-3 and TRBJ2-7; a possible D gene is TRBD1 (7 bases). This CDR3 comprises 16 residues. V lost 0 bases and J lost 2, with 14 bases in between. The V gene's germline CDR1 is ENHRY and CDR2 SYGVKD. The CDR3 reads CAISESRGAGPYEQYF. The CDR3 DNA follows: TGTGCCATCAGTGAGTCCAGGGGGGCTGGTCCCTACGAGCAGTACTTC.

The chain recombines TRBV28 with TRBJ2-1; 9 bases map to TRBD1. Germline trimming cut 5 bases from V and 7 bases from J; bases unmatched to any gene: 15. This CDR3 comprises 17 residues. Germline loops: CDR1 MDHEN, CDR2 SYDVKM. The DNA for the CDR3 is TGTGCCAGCAGTCCCTTACCCGGACAGGGGCCCTTGAATGAGCAGTTCTTC. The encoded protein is CASSPLPGQGPLNEQFF. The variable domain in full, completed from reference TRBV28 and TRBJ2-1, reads DVKVTQSSRYLVKRTGEKVFLECVQDMDHENMFWYRQDPGLGLRLIYFSYDVKMKEKGDIPEGYSVSREKKERFSLILESASTNQTSMYLCASSPLPGQGPLNEQFFGPGTRLTVL.

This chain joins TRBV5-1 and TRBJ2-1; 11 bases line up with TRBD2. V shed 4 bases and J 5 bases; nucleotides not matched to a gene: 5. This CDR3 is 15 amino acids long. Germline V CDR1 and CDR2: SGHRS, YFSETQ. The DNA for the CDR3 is TGCGCCAGCAGCCGGGGACTAGCGGACCACAATGAGCAGTTCTTC. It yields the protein CASSRGLADHNEQFF.

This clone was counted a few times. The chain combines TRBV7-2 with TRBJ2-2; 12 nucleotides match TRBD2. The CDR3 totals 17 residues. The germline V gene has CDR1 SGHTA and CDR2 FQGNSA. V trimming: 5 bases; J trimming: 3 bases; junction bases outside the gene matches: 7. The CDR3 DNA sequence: TGTGCCAGCAGCGGCCGACTAGCGGGAGTTTACACCGGGGAGCTGTTTTTT. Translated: CASSGRLAGVYTGELFF.

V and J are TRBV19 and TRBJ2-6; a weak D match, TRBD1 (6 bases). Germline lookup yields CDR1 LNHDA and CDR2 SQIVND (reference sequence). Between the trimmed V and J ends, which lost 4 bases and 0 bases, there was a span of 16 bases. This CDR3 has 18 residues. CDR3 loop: CASSTPGHAVSGANVLTF. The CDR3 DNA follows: TGTGCCAGTAGTACTCCGGGACACGCCGTCTCTGGGGCCAACGTCCTGACTTTC.

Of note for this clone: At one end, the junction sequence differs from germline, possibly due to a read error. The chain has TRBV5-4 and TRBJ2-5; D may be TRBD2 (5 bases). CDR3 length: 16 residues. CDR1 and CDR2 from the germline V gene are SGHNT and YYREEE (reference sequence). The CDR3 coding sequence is TGTGCCAGCAGCCCCCGCGAGGGATTGAGCTATGAGACCCAGCACTTC. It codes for CASSPREGLSYETQHF.

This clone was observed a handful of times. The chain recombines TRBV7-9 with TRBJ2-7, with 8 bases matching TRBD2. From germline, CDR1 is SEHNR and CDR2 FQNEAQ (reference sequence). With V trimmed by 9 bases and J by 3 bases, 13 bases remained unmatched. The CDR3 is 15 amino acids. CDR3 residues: CARPQLRGGNYEQYF. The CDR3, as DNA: TGTGCCAGGCCCCAGCTTCGGGGGGGGAACTACGAGCAGTACTTC.

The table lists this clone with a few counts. CDR3 coding DNA: TGTGCCAGCAGCTTAAAGGGGTACTCTAGCACAGATACGCAGTATTTT. It codes for CASSLKGYSSTDTQYF. The V call is TRBV7-2, the J call TRBJ2-3, with D possibly matching TRBD1 (5 bases). CDR1 and CDR2 (germline): SGHTA, FQGNSA. With 2 bases removed from V and 0 bases from J, the gap between germline ends came to 12 bases. This CDR3 region has 16 residues.

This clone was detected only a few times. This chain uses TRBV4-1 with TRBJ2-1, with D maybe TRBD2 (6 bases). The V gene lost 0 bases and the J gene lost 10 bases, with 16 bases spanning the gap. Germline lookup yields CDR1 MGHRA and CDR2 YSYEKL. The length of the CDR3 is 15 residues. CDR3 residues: CASSQEAGFPGEQFF. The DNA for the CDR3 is TGCGCCAGCAGCCAAGAGGCGGGATTCCCGGGGGAGCAGTTCTTC.

Here the CDR3 DNA reads TGTGCCAGCAGCCAGATGGCAACAGATACGCAGTATTTT. Residues: CASSQMATDTQYF. The chain uses TRBV5-6 and TRBJ2-3, with no clear D. CDR1 SGHDT and CDR2 YYEEEE come from the germline V gene. Trimming pared 4 bases from V and 3 bases from J, leaving 9 bases between. The CDR3 is 13 amino acids.

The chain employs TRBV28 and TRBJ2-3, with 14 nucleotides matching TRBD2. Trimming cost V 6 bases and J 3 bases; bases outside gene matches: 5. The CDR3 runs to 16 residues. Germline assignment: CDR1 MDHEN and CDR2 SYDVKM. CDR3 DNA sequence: TGTGCCAGCAGAAAGGGACTAGCGGGAGAAACAGATACGCAGTATTTT. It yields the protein CASRKGLAGETDTQYF.